This is a list of T cell receptor beta chains from one sample in a study of T cells in Graves' hyperthyroidism and ophthalmopathy. In TCRdb, the multiplex PCR reads were re-called with MiXCR into one record per CDR3 protein. Among roughly 560,000 distinct CDR3 sequences, roughly 14% were seen once, and the ten largest hold around 4.5%. Sample: blood. Every receptor here comes from a woman in her thirties or forties with Graves' ophthalmopathy. CDR3s include the opening cysteine and the closing phenylalanine or tryptophan. The D gene is left open where the match is weak. Some rows mark clone size as missing; the rest say once, few, many or name a class of expanded clone.

j_call,d_call,clone_size,v_call,cdr3_nt,cdr3_aa
TRBJ2-7,-,-,TRBV18,TGTGCCAGCTCACCAGATCAGGTCGAGCAGTACTTC,CASSPDQVEQYF
TRBJ1-1,TRBD1,few,TRBV28,TGTGCCAGCAGGAACTTCCACAGGGGGCTGTTCACTGAAGCTTTCTTT,CASRNFHRGLFTEAFF
TRBJ1-2,-,-,TRBV4-1,TGCGCCAGCAGCCAAGCCCAGGGGAAGAGAATAGACGGCTACACCTTC,CASSQAQGKRIDGYTF
TRBJ2-4,TRBD1,few,TRBV5-5,TGTGCCAGCAGCGGGGACAGGGTCGGAGAGGGAAAAAACATTCAGTACTTC,CASSGDRVGEGKNIQYF
TRBJ1-5,-,-,TRBV12-3/TRBV12-4,TGTGCCAGCAGTCAGAACTCGTTGGCCCAGCATTTT,CASSQNSLAQHF
TRBJ2-5,-,few,TRBV20-1,TGCAGTGCGGAATACTCCGAGACCCAGTACTTC,CSAEYSETQYF
TRBJ1-1,-,many,TRBV24-1,TGTGCCACCAGTGCGGGACAAAGTACCGGAGCTTTCTTT,CATSAGQSTGAFF
TRBJ2-4,-,-,TRBV5-5,TGTGCCAGCAGCTTTGTCTACCTGGACAAAAACATTCAGTACTTC,CASSFVYLDKNIQYF
TRBJ1-5,-,-,TRBV28,TGTGCCAGCAGTTCCGGGGGGGGAAGCAATCAGCCCCAGCATTTT,CASSSGGGSNQPQHF
TRBJ1-5,-,many,TRBV7-8,TGTGCCAGCAGTCCAGACGAAGGTATGGATCAGCCCCAGCATTTT,CASSPDEGMDQPQHF